The present T cell receptor (beta chain) was sequenced within a study of OX40 agonist ivuxolimab in advanced cancers. Here immunoSEQ multiplex PCR was the method, and the copy in TCRdb shows in-frame clones only, minus some. The sample lists tens of thousands of clones; approximately 84% were seen once. The CDR3 has 13 amino acids. The germline V gene has CDR1 SGHDT and CDR2 YYEEEE. V shed 4 bases and J shed 7 bases, with 14 bases lying between them. The chain joins TRBV5-6 to TRBJ1-1, with D possibly being TRBD1 (5 bases). The source is an adult with an advanced solid tumor such as melanoma, head and neck, liver or kidney cancer. This sample comprised CD4+ or CD8+ T cells sorted from blood, obtained in a trial of the OX40 agonist ivuxolimab. CDR3 nucleotides: TGTGCCAGCAGCCTAACGGGCGGGGGTGAAGCTTTCTTT. It yields the protein CASSLTGGGEAFF.